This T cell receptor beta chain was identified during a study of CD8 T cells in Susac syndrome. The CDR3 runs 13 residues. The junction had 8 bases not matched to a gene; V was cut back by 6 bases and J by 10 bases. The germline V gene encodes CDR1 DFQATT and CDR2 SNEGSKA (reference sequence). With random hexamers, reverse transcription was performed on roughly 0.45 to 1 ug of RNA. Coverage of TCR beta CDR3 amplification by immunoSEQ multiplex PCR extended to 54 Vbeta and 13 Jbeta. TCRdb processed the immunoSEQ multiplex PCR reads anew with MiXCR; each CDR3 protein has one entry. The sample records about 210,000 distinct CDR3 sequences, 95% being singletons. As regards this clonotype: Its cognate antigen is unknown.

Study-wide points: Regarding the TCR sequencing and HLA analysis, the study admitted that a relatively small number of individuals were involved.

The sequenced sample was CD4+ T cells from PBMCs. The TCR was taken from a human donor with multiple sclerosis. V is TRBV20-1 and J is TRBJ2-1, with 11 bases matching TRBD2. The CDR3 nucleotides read TGCAGTGCCGTAGCGGGAGGGACATGGGAGCAGTTCTTC. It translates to CSAVAGGTWEQFF.